Sequencing of this TCR beta chain was carried out in a study of regulatory T cells in long-lasting Graves disease (dated by TCRdb to about 2021). Regarding the study in general: Persistent Graves' disease was defined as persistently positive TSH receptor autoantibodies together with antithyroid drug treatment for over 5 years. Patients with persistent Graves' disease were compared with patients with newly diagnosed Graves' disease using TCR sequencing and RNA sequencing of peripheral blood. The study was conducted in China and was registered as a clinical trial. A total of roughly 33 samples were covered by TCR sequencing, comprising approximately 13 persistent and 20 newly diagnosed Graves' disease patients. In the clinical cohort, patients with persistent Graves' disease had used antithyroid drugs for an average of roughly ten years. The paper as a whole reports these results and caveats: Because the primary lesion, thyroid tissue, could not be accessed, the study looked at peripheral blood alone. Compared with newly diagnosed patients, patients with persistent Graves' disease had lower TCR Shannon entropy and fewer highly expanded clones, which suggests clonal expansion. A larger number of public clonotypes was shared among persistent patients (fewer than 3,000) than among newly diagnosed patients (about 990). The small sample size was acknowledged by the authors as a limitation that may reduce accuracy. TRBV28, TRBJ1-2 and TRBJ2-5 were preferentially used in persistent disease, while TRBV20-1 and TRBJ2-1 were favored in newly diagnosed disease. Sequencing and analysis were limited to the TCR beta chain.

The method was multiplex PCR. The sequencer was an Illumina HiSeq 4000. iRepertoire HTBI primers and Arm-PCR amplification of CDR3 regions were used to construct TCR beta libraries. Before sequencing, the PCR products went through gel purification. In the source study's methods: Across samples, roughly 60 TRBV and around 15 TRBJ segments were identified and used for gene usage analysis of CDR3 amino acid clonotypes. COPE and FqMerger were used to merge the filtered high-quality paired reads into contigs. BLAST was used to align contigs to IMGT TRBV, TRBD and TRBJ reference genes, with CDR3 defined following IMGT. Highly expanded clones were defined as clonotypes with a frequency above 0.1%. Shannon entropy was used to measure repertoire diversity, and the Gini coefficient was used to measure V-J evenness. A clonotype found in more than one individual was treated as public. TCRdb reran the public reads through fastp at Q25 and MiXCR, keeping productive beta chains. Merged by CDR3 protein, the rows form single entries marked with the most common genes and DNA. These V and J calls are TCRdb output, not the study's own analysis. In all, the sample holds roughly 430,000 distinct CDR3 sequences, and around 23% of those were seen once. Around an eighth of the sample lies in the top ten.

V is pared back by 4 bases and J by 3 bases, with 14 bases lying between the germline termini. In the germline V gene, CDR1 corresponds to SGDLS and CDR2 to YYNGEE. Including cysteine and phenylalanine, the CDR3 has 15 amino acids. The CDR3 DNA has 45 bases and is translated from base 1. Reading the label with the study, this specimen's time point is: persistent/refractory GD, antithyroid drugs over 5 years with positive TRAb. For both TCR sequencing and RNA sequencing, RNA was extracted from PBMCs using TRIzol. The diagnosis of Graves' disease was made according to American Thyroid Association guidelines. Patients for the study were recruited at an endocrinology department in Xi'an, China. Each patient gave 8.5 to 9.5 milliliters of peripheral blood, collected in an EDTA anticoagulant tube. Ficoll Paque Plus density gradient separation was used to isolate PBMCs, and no further T cell sorting was done. RNA quality was checked with an Agilent 2100 Bioanalyzer and agarose gel, and concentration with a NanoDrop 2000.

This clonotype was seen only a few times. Its cognate antigen has yet to be identified. No much larger clonotype is one base removed from it; base qualities were not supplied. The sequence derives from a female donor with Graves disease. The chain was built from TRBV9 and TRBJ1-5, and possibly TRBD1, on 5 matching bases. The specimen was peripheral blood mononuclear cells (PBMCs), collected when the disease was refractory, from a patient treated with antithyroid drugs. The nucleotide sequence reads as follows: TGTGCCAGCAGCCTCGGAGGGGCGATCAATCAGCCCCAGCATTTT. Translated, this is CASSLGGAINQPQHF.